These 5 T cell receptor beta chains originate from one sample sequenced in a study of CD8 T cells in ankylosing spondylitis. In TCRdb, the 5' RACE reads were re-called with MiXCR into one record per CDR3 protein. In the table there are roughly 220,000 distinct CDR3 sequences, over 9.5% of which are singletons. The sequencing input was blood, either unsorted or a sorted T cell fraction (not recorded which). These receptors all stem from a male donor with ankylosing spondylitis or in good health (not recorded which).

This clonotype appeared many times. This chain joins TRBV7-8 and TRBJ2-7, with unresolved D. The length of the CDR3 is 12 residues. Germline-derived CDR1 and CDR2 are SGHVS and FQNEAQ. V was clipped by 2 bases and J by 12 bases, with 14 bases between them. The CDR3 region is CASSLSRVGLYF. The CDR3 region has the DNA TGTGCCAGCAGCTTATCCCGAGTGGGCCTGTACTTC. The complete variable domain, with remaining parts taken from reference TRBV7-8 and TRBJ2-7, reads GAGVSQSPRYKVAKRGQDVALRCDPISGHVSLFWYQQALGQGPEFLTYFQNEAQLDKSGLPSDRFFAERPEGSVSTLKIQRTQQEDSAVYLCASSLSRVGLYFGPGTRLTVT.

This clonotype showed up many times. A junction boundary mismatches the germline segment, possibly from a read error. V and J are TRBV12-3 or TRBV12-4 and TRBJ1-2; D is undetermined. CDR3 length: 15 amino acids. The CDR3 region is CASSHTDIGTRGLLF. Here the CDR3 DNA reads TGTGCCAGCAGCCATACTGATATCGGTACACGGGGTCTTCTCTTC.

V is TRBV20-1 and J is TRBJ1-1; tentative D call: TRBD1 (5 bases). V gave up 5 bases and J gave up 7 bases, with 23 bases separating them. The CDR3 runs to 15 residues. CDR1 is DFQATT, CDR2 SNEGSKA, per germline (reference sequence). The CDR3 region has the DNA TGCAGTGCTGACCGATTTCGCGGGGGAGGAGGTGAAGCTTTCTTT. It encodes CSADRFRGGGGEAFF.

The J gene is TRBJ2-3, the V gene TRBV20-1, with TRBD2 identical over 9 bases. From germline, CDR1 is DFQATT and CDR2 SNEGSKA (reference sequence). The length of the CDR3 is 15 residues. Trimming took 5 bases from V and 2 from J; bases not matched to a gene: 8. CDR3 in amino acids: CSAPPAGGSTDTQYF. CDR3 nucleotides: TGCAGTGCTCCTCCAGCGGGGGGCTCCACAGATACGCAGTATTTT.

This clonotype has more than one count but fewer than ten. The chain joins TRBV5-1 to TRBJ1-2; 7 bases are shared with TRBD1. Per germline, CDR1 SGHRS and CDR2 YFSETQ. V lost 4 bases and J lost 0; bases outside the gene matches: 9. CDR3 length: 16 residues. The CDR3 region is CASSAGQFQANYGYTF. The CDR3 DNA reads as TGCGCCAGCAGCGCGGGACAGTTCCAAGCTAACTATGGCTACACCTTC. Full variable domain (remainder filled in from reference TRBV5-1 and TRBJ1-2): KAGVTQTPRYLIKTRGQQVTLSCSPISGHRSVSWYQQTPGQGLQFLFEYFSETQRNKGNFPGRFSGRQFSNSRSEMNVSTLELGDSALYLCASSAGQFQANYGYTFGSGTRLTVV.